A selection of T cell receptor beta chains follows, all from one sample in a study of T cells after yellow fever vaccination. TCRdb redid the calling of the 5' RACE reads with MiXCR, one entry per CDR3 protein. The repertoire has about 220,000 distinct CDR3 sequences, about 3% of them found once; the top ten carry 3.2%. The sequencing used CD4+ T cells sorted from PBMCs, collected 10 days after the yellow fever booster vaccination. The receptors come from a man aged 18-30 years who received the YFV17D yellow fever vaccine. CDR3s include the opening cysteine and the closing phenylalanine or tryptophan. Each record gives: J gene, clone size, D gene, V gene, CDR3 DNA, CDR3 protein. The D gene is left open where the match is weak. Size is stated for part of the rows, as once, few or many counts, or as a class when the clone is expanded.

j_gene: TRBJ2-3; abundance: many; d_gene: -; v_gene: TRBV7-9; CDR3nt: TGTGCCAGCAGCTTAGAGGGCCTCGCGGGGAGCACAGATACGCAGTATTTT; CDR3aa: CASSLEGLAGSTDTQYF
j_gene: TRBJ1-1; abundance: many; d_gene: -; v_gene: TRBV27; CDR3nt: TGTGCCAGCAGTTTAGGTTACCTGAACACTGAAGCTTTCTTT; CDR3aa: CASSLGYLNTEAFF
j_gene: TRBJ2-7; abundance: few; d_gene: TRBD1; v_gene: TRBV24-1; CDR3nt: TGTGCCACCGCCGGGGACAGGGGGTTCTCCTACGAGCAGTACTTC; CDR3aa: CATAGDRGFSYEQYF
j_gene: TRBJ2-7; abundance: many; d_gene: TRBD2; v_gene: TRBV5-1; CDR3nt: TGCGCCAGCAGCTCATCTAGCGGGGGGCGATCCTACGAGCAGTACTTC; CDR3aa: CASSSSSGGRSYEQYF
j_gene: TRBJ1-1; abundance: many; d_gene: -; v_gene: TRBV7-2; CDR3nt: TGTGCCAGCAGCTTAGGGGGCGAGGTCACTGAAGCTTTCTTT; CDR3aa: CASSLGGEVTEAFF
j_gene: TRBJ1-1; abundance: many; d_gene: -; v_gene: TRBV5-1; CDR3nt: TGCGCCAGCAGCTCCGAGGGGTTTTCGGACACTGAAGCTTTCTTT; CDR3aa: CASSSEGFSDTEAFF
j_gene: TRBJ2-1; abundance: many; d_gene: -; v_gene: TRBV19; CDR3nt: TGTGCCAGTAGTATCTCCAAAAGCTCCTACAATGAGCAGTTCTTC; CDR3aa: CASSISKSSYNEQFF
j_gene: TRBJ1-4; abundance: -; d_gene: TRBD1; v_gene: TRBV20-1; CDR3nt: TGCAGTGCTAGAGGGGGGGCAGGGGGCGAAAAACTGTTTTTT; CDR3aa: CSARGGAGGEKLFF
j_gene: TRBJ2-1; abundance: many; d_gene: -; v_gene: TRBV5-1; CDR3nt: TGCGCCAGCAGCTTGGAGGCCTACTCTTTTTACAATGAGCAGTTCTTC; CDR3aa: CASSLEAYSFYNEQFF
j_gene: TRBJ2-3; abundance: many; d_gene: -; v_gene: TRBV10-2; CDR3nt: TGCGCCAGCAGTGAGCAGGGCCGCACAGATACGCAGTATTTT; CDR3aa: CASSEQGRTDTQYF
j_gene: TRBJ1-2; abundance: -; d_gene: TRBD1; v_gene: TRBV9; CDR3nt: TGTGCCAGCAGCGAAAGGGGACAGGGGCTCGGCTACACCTTC; CDR3aa: CASSERGQGLGYTF
j_gene: TRBJ1-5; abundance: many; d_gene: -; v_gene: TRBV20-1; CDR3nt: TGCAGTGCCCCGACCTTTCTTAATCAGCCCCAGCATTTT; CDR3aa: CSAPTFLNQPQHF
j_gene: TRBJ2-3; abundance: few; d_gene: TRBD2; v_gene: TRBV28; CDR3nt: TGTGCCAGCAGTCCGGAATCTGTGTCTAGCGGAGATACGCAGTATTTT; CDR3aa: CASSPESVSSGDTQYF
j_gene: TRBJ2-1; abundance: many; d_gene: TRBD1; v_gene: TRBV11-1; CDR3nt: TGTGCCAGCAGCATTATCTCCGGACAGGGGGTCGAGCAGTTCTTC; CDR3aa: CASSIISGQGVEQFF
j_gene: TRBJ2-3; abundance: -; d_gene: -; v_gene: TRBV14; CDR3nt: TGTGCCAGCAGCCAAGGAATGATTAGCACAGATACGCAGTATTTT; CDR3aa: CASSQGMISTDTQYF
j_gene: TRBJ2-5; abundance: many; d_gene: -; v_gene: TRBV4-1; CDR3nt: TGCGCCAGCAGCCAAGCTTCAATAGGGATCGAAGGGACCCAGTACTTC; CDR3aa: CASSQASIGIEGTQYF
j_gene: TRBJ1-2; abundance: many; d_gene: -; v_gene: TRBV7-2; CDR3nt: TGTGCCAGCAGCTTAGATGGCTATGGCTACACCTTC; CDR3aa: CASSLDGYGYTF
j_gene: TRBJ1-5; abundance: few; d_gene: TRBD1; v_gene: TRBV30; CDR3nt: TGTGCCTGGAGTCACCTGACAGGGAATCAGCCCCAGCATTTT; CDR3aa: CAWSHLTGNQPQHF
j_gene: TRBJ1-1; abundance: few; d_gene: -; v_gene: TRBV5-1; CDR3nt: TGCGCCAGCAGCTACAGGCAGAACACTGAAGCTTTCTTT; CDR3aa: CASSYRQNTEAFF
j_gene: TRBJ1-6; abundance: many; d_gene: -; v_gene: TRBV21-1; CDR3nt: TGTGCCAGCCGACGGGGGTCACCCCTCCACTTT; CDR3aa: CASRRGSPLHF
j_gene: TRBJ1-6; abundance: few; d_gene: TRBD1; v_gene: TRBV20-1; CDR3nt: TGCAGTGCTGGGGGGACAGGGATATCACCCCTCCACTTT; CDR3aa: CSAGGTGISPLHF
j_gene: TRBJ1-2; abundance: many; d_gene: TRBD1; v_gene: TRBV29-1; CDR3nt: TGCAGCGTCGGACAGGGGACTAACTATGGCTACACCTTC; CDR3aa: CSVGQGTNYGYTF
j_gene: TRBJ2-1; abundance: many; d_gene: -; v_gene: TRBV12-3/TRBV12-4; CDR3nt: TGTGCCAGCAGTCCCTCTCTACGTGAGCAGTTCTTC; CDR3aa: CASSPSLREQFF
j_gene: TRBJ2-5; abundance: -; d_gene: TRBD2; v_gene: TRBV7-8; CDR3nt: TGTGCCAGCAGCTTGGGACTAGCGGGGGTTTGGGGGGAGACCCAGTACTTC; CDR3aa: CASSLGLAGVWGETQYF
j_gene: TRBJ2-4; abundance: many; d_gene: -; v_gene: TRBV6-2/TRBV6-3; CDR3nt: TGTGCCAGCAAGGGCGCGGCCAAAAACATTCAGTACTTC; CDR3aa: CASKGAAKNIQYF
j_gene: TRBJ2-1; abundance: few; d_gene: -; v_gene: TRBV5-4; CDR3nt: TGTGCCAGCAGCTTTTCGAGCTCCTACAATGAGCAGTTCTTC; CDR3aa: CASSFSSSYNEQFF
j_gene: TRBJ1-2; abundance: many; d_gene: -; v_gene: TRBV4-3; CDR3nt: TGCGCCAGCAGCCAAGTAATTGGCGTCGGCTATGGCTACACCTTC; CDR3aa: CASSQVIGVGYGYTF
j_gene: TRBJ1-4; abundance: -; d_gene: TRBD1; v_gene: TRBV7-2; CDR3nt: TGTGCCAGCAGCCTACAGACAGGGATGGTTAATGAAAAACTGTTTTTT; CDR3aa: CASSLQTGMVNEKLFF
j_gene: TRBJ1-3; abundance: few; d_gene: TRBD1; v_gene: TRBV20-1; CDR3nt: TGCAGTGCAAGGACAGGGCGGCACACCATATATTTT; CDR3aa: CSARTGRHTIYF
j_gene: TRBJ2-5; abundance: many; d_gene: -; v_gene: TRBV20-1; CDR3nt: TGCAGTGCTTTACCGGGACCCCAAAAGGCCCAGTACTTC; CDR3aa: CSALPGPQKAQYF
j_gene: TRBJ2-5; abundance: -; d_gene: -; v_gene: TRBV20-1; CDR3nt: TGCAGTGCCGACCTCAGTCCGGGCGGAGAGACCCAGTACTTC; CDR3aa: CSADLSPGGETQYF
j_gene: TRBJ1-6; abundance: -; d_gene: -; v_gene: TRBV4-3; CDR3nt: TGCGCCAGCAGCCAAGCACAGGGCAGGCTCCACTTT; CDR3aa: CASSQAQGRLHF